These 32 T cell receptor beta chains originate from one sample sequenced in a study of blood T cell repertoires in COVID-19. Assay used: immunoSEQ multiplex PCR; TCRdb lists only in-frame clones, some missing. The sample shows about 220,000 clones, around nine tenths of them seen only once. The sample taken for sequencing was PBMCs or T cells enriched from blood (not recorded which). All receptors come from a woman between 45 and 60 years old with acute COVID-19.

This clone was counted between two and nine times. The chain couples TRBV19 to TRBJ2-7; 9 bases agree with TRBD1. The CDR3 runs to 16 residues. CDR1 and CDR2 from the germline V gene are LNHDA and SQIVND (reference sequence). V gave up 4 bases and J gave up 2 bases; unmatched junction bases: 9. Here the CDR3 reads CASSTGTGNRAYEQYF. The CDR3 coding sequence is TGTGCCAGTAGTACCGGGACAGGGAACCGAGCCTACGAGCAGTACTTC.

The gene calls are TRBV14 and TRBJ1-1, with 7 bases lining up with TRBD1. Germline V lookup: CDR1 SGHDN, CDR2 FVKESK. The CDR3 has 13 amino acids. Trimming removed 5 bases from V and 9 bases from J; junction bases left unmatched: 9. DNA for the CDR3: TGTGCCAGCAGCAAAAATGAGAGGGGGCAAGCTTTCTTT. Protein: CASSKNERGQAFF.

This clone showed up just a few times. V gene TRBV27 combines with J gene TRBJ1-2, with a weak D call TRBD1 (5 bases). Germline CDR1 and CDR2: MNHEY and SMNVEV (reference sequence). The V gene lost 6 bases and the J gene lost 1 base, with 15 bases spanning the gap. The CDR3 runs 15 residues. The CDR3 reads CASSQDSTSNYGYTF. Written as DNA, the CDR3 is TGTGCCAGCAGCCAAGACAGTACAAGTAACTATGGCTACACCTTC.

This clone was observed a few times. The V and J genes are TRBV6-5 and TRBJ2-1, with TRBD2 matching 15 bases. Germline CDR1 and CDR2: MNHEY and SVGAGI. J lost 8 bases, V lost 7 bases, and 3 bases had no gene match. This CDR3 has 14 residues. CDR3 protein: CASKGTSGRHEQFF. The CDR3, as DNA: TGTGCCAGCAAGGGGACTAGCGGGAGGCATGAGCAGTTCTTC.

The V and J genes are TRBV9 and TRBJ2-5; 7 bases are shared with TRBD1. This CDR3 is 14 amino acids long. The junction had 4 bases not matched to a gene; V was cut back by 0 bases and J by 5 bases. CDR1 is SGDLS, CDR2 YYNGEE, per germline. Here the CDR3 reads CASSVADRRETQYF. CDR3 sequence (DNA): TGTGCCAGCAGCGTAGCGGACAGGCGTGAGACCCAGTACTTC.

This sequence joins TRBV4-2 and TRBJ2-7; D is perhaps TRBD2 (5 bases). The CDR3 length is 15 residues. V was cut by 0 bases and J by 4 bases, with 13 bases left in between. CDR1 is LGHNA, CDR2 YNFKEQ, per germline. The CDR3 loop reads CASSQDNPGLYEQYF. For the CDR3, the DNA is TGTGCCAGCAGCCAAGATAATCCCGGACTGTACGAGCAGTACTTC.

This clone was seen more than once but under ten times. V usage is TRBV6-5 and J usage is TRBJ1-1; D is perhaps TRBD1 (5 bases). CDR1 is MNHEY, CDR2 SVGAGI, per germline. The germline V and J ends were trimmed by 6 bases and 1 base, with 12 bases remaining between them. The length of the CDR3 is 14 residues. Written as DNA, the CDR3 is TGTGCCAGCAGACTGGGGCGGGGGAACACTGAAGCTTTCTTT. The encoded protein is CASRLGRGNTEAFF.

The chain links TRBV11-3 to TRBJ2-1; 8 bases fit TRBD1. The CDR3 is made up of 15 amino acids. Germline V lookup: CDR1 SGHNT, CDR2 YENEEA. Unmatched junction bases numbered 1, after V lost 3 bases and J lost 0 bases. The DNA for the CDR3 is TGTGCCAGCAGCTTGGGACAGGCCTCCTACAATGAGCAGTTCTTC. Translation gives CASSLGQASYNEQFF. Using reference TRBV11-3 and TRBJ2-1 for the parts outside the CDR3, the full variable domain is EAGVVQSPRYKIIEKKQPVAFWCNPISGHNTLYWYLQNLGQGPELLIRYENEEAVDDSQLPKDRFSAERLKGVDSTLKIQPAELGDSAVYLCASSLGQASYNEQFFGPGTRLTVL.

The chain has TRBV19 and TRBJ1-2; 9 nucleotides agree with TRBD1. Looked up from germline, CDR1 is LNHDA and CDR2 is SQIVND (reference sequence). This CDR3 has 15 residues. The junction had 5 bases not matched to a gene; V was cut back by 4 bases and J by 2 bases. The DNA of the CDR3 is TGTGCCAGTAGTACTCAACAGGGGGCCAACTATGGCTACACCTTC. It is translated as CASSTQQGANYGYTF.

The chain is built from TRBV19 and TRBJ2-1; weak D call: TRBD1 (6 bases). This CDR3 has 14 amino acids. Trimming left V 6 bases short and J 4 bases short, with 13 bases between. Germline CDR1 is LNHDA and CDR2 is SQIVND (reference sequence). This CDR3 reads CASRGGSTYNEQFF. The CDR3 nucleotides read TGTGCCAGTAGAGGGGGTAGCACTTACAATGAGCAGTTCTTC.

V usage is TRBV2 and J usage is TRBJ2-4; 11 nucleotides line up with TRBD2. The CDR3 has 14 amino acids. Germline CDR1 is SNHLY and CDR2 is FYNNEI. V lost 5 bases and J lost 7; bases outside the gene matches: 4. CDR3 residues: CASSRRLAGNIQYF. Here the CDR3 DNA reads TGTGCCAGCAGTCGAAGACTAGCGGGGAACATTCAGTACTTC.

This chain joins TRBV3-1 (or the pseudogene TRBV3-2) and TRBJ2-5; 7 bases map to TRBD1. Germline V lookup: CDR1 LGHDT, CDR2 YNNKEL (reference sequence). Germline trimming cut 3 bases from V and 11 bases from J; bases unmatched to any gene: 15. The CDR3 runs 15 residues. CDR3 amino acids: CASSQRQGSKSTQYF. The CDR3 bases are TGTGCCAGCAGCCAGAGACAGGGAAGTAAATCCACTCAGTACTTC.

This clone was counted only a few times. The chain uses TRBV19 and TRBJ1-3; D remains ambiguous. V lost 3 bases, J lost 2 bases, and 5 bases lay in between. The CDR3 spans 13 residues. Per the germline V gene, CDR1 is LNHDA and CDR2 is SQIVND (reference sequence). CDR3 nucleotide sequence: TGTGCCAGTAGTATGGGAGCTGGAAACACCATATATTTT. It is translated as CASSMGAGNTIYF.

This clone was recorded only once. This chain joins TRBV7-9 and TRBJ2-1, with 9 positions matching TRBD1. The CDR3 covers 15 residues. The V segment lost 7 bases and the J segment 4 bases; nucleotides outside the gene matches: 8. CDR1 SEHNR and CDR2 FQNEAQ come from the germline V gene (reference sequence). The CDR3 region has the DNA TGTGCCAGCACCCTCGACAGGGGGTCTTACAATGAGCAGTTCTTC. This encodes CASTLDRGSYNEQFF.

This clone was counted a single time. The sample has other DNA sequences that encode this CDR3 too. The chain recombines TRBV28 with TRBJ2-1; D call uncertain. Germline CDR1 is MDHEN and CDR2 is SYDVKM. Trimming removed 3 bases from V and 6 bases from J, with 3 bases in between. The CDR3 is 11 amino acids. The CDR3 nucleotides are TGTGCCAGCAGTTTTAGCAATGAGCAGTTCTTC. Translating gives CASSFSNEQFF.

The chain uses TRBV27 and TRBJ2-1, with D perhaps matching TRBD2 (5 bases). V gave up 6 bases and J gave up 4 bases, with 19 bases separating them. The CDR3 spans 16 residues. Germline lookup yields CDR1 MNHEY and CDR2 SMNVEV (reference sequence). In DNA form, the CDR3 reads TGTGCCAGCAGGCCAGACGAGGGCCACTATTACAATGAGCAGTTCTTC. Amino acids: CASRPDEGHYYNEQFF.

This clone was recorded only once. Other DNA sequences in this specimen translate into the identical CDR3. This chain links TRBV27 with TRBJ2-5; 7 positions agree with TRBD1. V trimming: 5 bases; J trimming: 5 bases; junction bases outside the gene matches: 5. CDR3 length: 13 amino acids. CDR1 and CDR2 from the germline V gene are MNHEY and SMNVEV (reference sequence). CDR3 amino acids: CASSHRGRETQYF. The CDR3 DNA follows: TGTGCCAGCAGTCACAGGGGCCGGGAGACCCAGTACTTC.

The DNA for the CDR3 is TGTGCCTGGAGGGAATATACGGGACAGGGTCCACTTAACTATGGCTACACCTTC. Protein sequence: CAWREYTGQGPLNYGYTF. The J gene is TRBJ1-2, the V gene TRBV30, with 9 bases that match TRBD1. Germline-derived CDR1 and CDR2 are GTSNPN and SVGIG (reference sequence). J gave up 1 base and V 3 bases, and 15 bases lay outside the gene matches. CDR3 size: 18 residues.

The genes are TRBV7-8 and TRBJ2-1; TRBD2 matches at 7 bases. Per germline, CDR1 SGHVS and CDR2 FQNEAQ. Trimming at V came to 2 bases and at J to 0 bases, leaving 4 bases not matched to a gene. CDR3 length equals 16 residues. CDR3 DNA: TGTGCCAGCAGCTTAATGGGGGGGGGCTCCTACAATGAGCAGTTCTTC. The encoded protein is CASSLMGGGSYNEQFF.

This chain joins TRBV19 and TRBJ2-5, with D tentatively TRBD2 (5 bases). The CDR3 totals 19 residues. Germline-derived CDR1 and CDR2 are LNHDA and SQIVND (reference sequence). V lost 2 bases, J lost 1 base, and 23 bases lay in between. In DNA form, the CDR3 reads TGTGCCAGTAGTATACCGGGTGGACGCGGGCCAGGACTCCAAGAGACCCAGTACTTC. It translates to CASSIPGGRGPGLQETQYF.

This rearrangement joins TRBV5-5 to TRBJ2-3; 7 positions agree with TRBD2. V shed 0 bases and J 6 bases; nucleotides not matched to a gene: 4. This CDR3 is 14 amino acids long. CDR1 and CDR2 from the germline V gene are SGHKS and YYEKEE (reference sequence). CDR3 amino acids: CASSLGSGRDTQYF. Here the CDR3 DNA reads TGTGCCAGCAGCTTGGGTAGCGGGCGTGATACGCAGTATTTT.

The genes are TRBV7-9 and TRBJ1-2; the match to TRBD1 covers 8 bases. Losses at the gene ends were 8 bases for V and 4 bases for J; bases not matched to a gene: 12. Germline CDR1 is SEHNR and CDR2 is FQNEAQ (reference sequence). The CDR3 is 15 amino acids. CDR3 sequence (DNA): TGTGCCAGCTCTCAGGGGGCCTTCGAAGTCTATGGCTACACCTTC. Protein sequence: CASSQGAFEVYGYTF.

The chain uses TRBV30 and TRBJ2-3; D unclear. V lost 2 bases to trimming and J lost 2 bases, with 17 bases between them. This CDR3 comprises 16 residues. Germline V gene sequence: CDR1 GTSNPN, CDR2 SVGIG (reference sequence). The CDR3 region has the DNA TGTGCCTGGAGTCCTTCAACCCTACCATTCACAGATACGCAGTATTTT. Protein product: CAWSPSTLPFTDTQYF. The full variable domain, in which reference TRBV30 and TRBJ2-3 provide the parts outside the CDR3, is SQTIHQWPATLVQPVGSPLSLECTVEGTSNPNLYWYRQAAGRGLQLLFYSVGIGQISSEVPQNLSASRPQDRQFILSSKKLLLSDSGFYLCAWSPSTLPFTDTQYFGPGTRLTVL.

This CDR3 reads CASSGTSGRAFSEQFF. The CDR3 DNA reads as TGTGCCAGCAGCGGAACTAGCGGGAGGGCCTTCAGTGAGCAGTTCTTC. V usage is TRBV9 and J usage is TRBJ2-1; 13 bases fit TRBD2. The CDR3 runs 16 residues. Unmatched junction bases numbered 9, after V lost 3 bases and J lost 9 bases. Germline CDR1 and CDR2: SGDLS and YYNGEE.

This chain connects TRBV6-1 to TRBJ2-7, with 8 bases aligning to TRBD1. The CDR3 has 16 residues. CDR1 is MNHNS, CDR2 SASEGT, per germline. Losses at the gene ends were 4 bases for V and 1 base for J; bases not matched to a gene: 9. The CDR3 nucleotides read TGTGCCAGCAGTGCTAGACAGGGGATTCCGTCCTACGAGCAGTACTTC. It specifies CASSARQGIPSYEQYF.

This chain connects TRBV28 to TRBJ2-7; TRBD1 is a possible D gene (5 bases). V shed 5 bases and J shed 5 bases, with 19 bases lying between them. CDR3 length: 15 residues. The germline CDR1 and CDR2 sequences are MDHEN and SYDVKM. As DNA, the CDR3 is TGTGCCAGCAGTCCCCCACAAGGGGTGTTCCACGAGCAGTACTTC. Encoded protein: CASSPPQGVFHEQYF.

V is TRBV9 and J is TRBJ2-1, with 8 nucleotides matching TRBD1. CDR1 is SGDLS, CDR2 YYNGEE, per germline. This CDR3 contains 18 residues. The V and J ends lost 3 bases and 3 bases, in that order; junction bases with no gene match: 14. The CDR3 DNA is TGTGCCAGCAGCGCTCGACAGGGGTATCACCCCCTCTACAATGAGCAGTTCTTC. As protein: CASSARQGYHPLYNEQFF. The complete variable domain, with remaining parts taken from reference TRBV9 and TRBJ2-1, reads DSGVTQTPKHLITATGQRVTLRCSPRSGDLSVYWYQQSLDQGLQFLIQYYNGEERAKGNILERFSAQQFPDLHSELNLSSLELGDSALYFCASSARQGYHPLYNEQFFGPGTRLTVL.

The V gene is TRBV27, the J gene TRBJ2-7; TRBD1 aligns across 9 bases. The ends lost 6 bases at V and 3 bases at J; junction bases unmatched: 12. The CDR3 has 16 amino acids. Germline lookup yields CDR1 MNHEY and CDR2 SMNVEV (reference sequence). The CDR3 DNA reads as TGTGCCAGCAGACAGGGGGCTCCCCACGAATTCTACGAGCAGTACTTC. Translated, it gives CASRQGAPHEFYEQYF.

The CDR3 DNA reads as TGCAGCGTTGACAGCGGGCGGGATACCGGGGAGCTGTTTTTT. The encoded protein is CSVDSGRDTGELFF. The V call is TRBV29-1, the J call TRBJ2-2; possible D gene TRBD2, 6 bases. The CDR3 contains 14 residues. V was pared by 3 bases and J by 5 bases, with 13 bases between. Per germline, CDR1 SQVTM and CDR2 ANQGSEA.

The chain carries TRBV7-8 and TRBJ2-3; unclear D gene. Germline assignment: CDR1 SGHVS and CDR2 FQNEAQ. The ends were cut back, 2 bases at V and 0 bases at J, with 9 bases in the middle. CDR3 size: 15 residues. As DNA, the CDR3 is TGTGCCAGCAGCTTATCACTCCCTAGCACAGATACGCAGTATTTT. Translation: CASSLSLPSTDTQYF. The entire variable domain, with the rest obtained from reference TRBV7-8 and TRBJ2-3, is as follows: GAGVSQSPRYKVAKRGQDVALRCDPISGHVSLFWYQQALGQGPEFLTYFQNEAQLDKSGLPSDRFFAERPEGSVSTLKIQRTQQEDSAVYLCASSLSLPSTDTQYFGPGTRLTVL.

In its sample, this clone was seen a few times. The genes are TRBV2 and TRBJ1-2, with D perhaps TRBD1 (6 bases). The length of the CDR3 is 10 residues. The V and J ends lost 10 bases and 4 bases respectively, with 7 bases between them. Germline V gene sequence: CDR1 SNHLY, CDR2 FYNNEI. The CDR3 loop is CATDSYGYTF. As DNA, the CDR3 is TGTGCCACGGACAGCTATGGCTACACCTTC.

V is TRBV28 and J is TRBJ1-6; 10 bases are a match to TRBD1. CDR1 and CDR2 (germline): MDHEN, SYDVKM. The V and J ends lost 4 bases and 9 bases, in that order; junction bases with no gene match: 6. The CDR3 extends over 15 amino acids. The CDR3 DNA reads as TGTGCCAGCAGTTCGTTGACAGGGGGCAGTTCACCCCTCCACTTT. It is translated as CASSSLTGGSSPLHF.